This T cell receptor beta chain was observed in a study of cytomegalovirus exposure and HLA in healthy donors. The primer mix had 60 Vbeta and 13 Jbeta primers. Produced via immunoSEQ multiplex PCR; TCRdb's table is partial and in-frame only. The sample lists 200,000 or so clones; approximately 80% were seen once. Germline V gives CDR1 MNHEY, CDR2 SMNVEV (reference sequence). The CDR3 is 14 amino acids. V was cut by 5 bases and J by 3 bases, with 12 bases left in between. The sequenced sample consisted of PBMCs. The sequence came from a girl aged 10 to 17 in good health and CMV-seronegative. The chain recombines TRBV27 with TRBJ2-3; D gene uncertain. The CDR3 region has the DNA TGTGCCAGCAGTAATATTGATAGAACAGATACGCAGTATTTT. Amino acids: CASSNIDRTDTQYF.